This TCR beta chain was observed in a study of T cells after yellow fever vaccination. Findings and caveats of the study: After the booster, approximately 96% of CD4 and roughly nine tenths of CD8 primary-response clones were re-detected. Just a small share of clonotypes turned up in the CD4 compartment as well as the CD8 compartment. One caveat is that FACS-sorted repertoires could contain abundant clonotypes contaminating from the bulk population.

By 5'RACE template switching, TCR cDNA was produced, with a universal primer site and UMIs added in the process. MiXCR was run by TCRdb on the 5' RACE reads, yielding one entry per CDR3 protein. The table includes hundreds of thousands of distinct CDR3 sequences, roughly 12% detected once. V lost 3 bases, J lost 6 bases, and 9 bases lay in between. Germline CDR1 and CDR2: DFQATT and SNEGSKA (reference sequence). The CDR3 length is 13 residues. This clonotype showed up just a few times. The antigen is not known. The chain links TRBV20-1 to TRBJ1-6; a possible D gene is TRBD1 (6 bases). This receptor was identified in a young man who received the YFV17D yellow fever vaccine. Sequences were derived from PBMCs, sampled on the day of the yellow fever booster vaccination. CDR3 bases: TGCAGTGCTAGGGACAGTAGTAATTCACCCCTCCACTTT. Amino acid sequence: CSARDSSNSPLHF.